The entry that follows covers one T cell receptor beta chain sequence. Trimming cost V 3 bases and J 3 bases, with 20 bases left between them. The CDR3 extends over 17 amino acids. The V gene's germline CDR1 is MNHNS and CDR2 SASEGT. PCR used 60 Vbeta primers and 13 Jbeta primers. Libraries were prepared by immunoSEQ multiplex PCR; TCRdb keeps only in-frame clonotypes and omits some of them. The table includes approximately 81,000 clones, 77% detected once. The sample originates from a study of cytomegalovirus exposure and HLA in healthy donors. The V gene is TRBV6-1, the J gene TRBJ1-2; possibly TRBD1 for D (5 bases). Source material: PBMCs. The sequence was obtained from a man between 45 and 60 years old in good health and CMV-seropositive. The CDR3 coding sequence is TGTGCCAGCAGTGATGAGGTCAGGCGGGGGGGGTACTATGGCTACACCTTC. Its protein is CASSDEVRRGGYYGYTF.